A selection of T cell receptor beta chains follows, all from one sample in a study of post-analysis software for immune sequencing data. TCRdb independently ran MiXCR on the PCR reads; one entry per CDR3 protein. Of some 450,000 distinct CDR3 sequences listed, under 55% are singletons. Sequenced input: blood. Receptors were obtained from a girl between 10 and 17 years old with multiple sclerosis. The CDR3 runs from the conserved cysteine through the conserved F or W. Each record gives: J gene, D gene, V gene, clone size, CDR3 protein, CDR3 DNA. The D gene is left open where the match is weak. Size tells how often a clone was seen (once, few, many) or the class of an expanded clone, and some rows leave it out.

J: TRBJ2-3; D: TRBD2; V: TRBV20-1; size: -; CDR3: CSASDQSGATDTQYF; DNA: TGCAGTGCTAGTGATCAGAGCGGGGCCACAGATACGCAGTATTTT
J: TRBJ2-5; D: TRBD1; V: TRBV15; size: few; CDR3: CATSRRDRGGEQYF; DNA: TGTGCCACCAGCAGACGGGACAGGGGTGGTGAGCAGTACTTC
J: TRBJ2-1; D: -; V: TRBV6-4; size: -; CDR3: CASSEMGDSAGNEQFF; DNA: TGTGCCAGCAGTGAAATGGGGGACTCCGCGGGGAATGAGCAGTTCTTC
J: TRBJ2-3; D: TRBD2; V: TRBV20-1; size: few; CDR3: CSARRGEGSSTDTQYF; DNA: TGCAGTGCTCGTCGGGGGGAGGGCTCTAGCACAGATACGCAGTATTTT
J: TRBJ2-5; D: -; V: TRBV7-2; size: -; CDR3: CASSPGRGLGETQYF; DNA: TGTGCCAGCAGCCCCGGGCGGGGCCTGGGAGAGACCCAGTACTTC
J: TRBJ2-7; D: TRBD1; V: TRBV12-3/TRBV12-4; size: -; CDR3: CASSWTGEQETRYF; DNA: TGTGCCAGCAGTTGGACAGGGGAACAAGAGACCCGGTACTTC
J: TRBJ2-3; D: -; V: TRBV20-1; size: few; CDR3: CSARSSLASSTDTQYF; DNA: TGCAGTGCTAGATCCTCTCTAGCGTCTAGCACAGATACGCAGTATTTT
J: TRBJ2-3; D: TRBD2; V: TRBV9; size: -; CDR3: CASSVDPSGDTDTQYF; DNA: TGTGCCAGCAGCGTAGATCCTAGCGGAGACACAGATACGCAGTATTTT
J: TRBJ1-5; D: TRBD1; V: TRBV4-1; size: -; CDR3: CASRGQGAYQPQHF; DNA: TGCGCCAGCAGGGGACAGGGGGCCTATCAGCCCCAGCATTTT
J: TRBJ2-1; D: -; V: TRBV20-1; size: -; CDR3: CSALETDYNEQFF; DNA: TGCAGTGCTCTAGAAACGGACTACAATGAGCAGTTCTTC
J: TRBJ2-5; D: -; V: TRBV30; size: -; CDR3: CAWSVRGSTLEETQYF; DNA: TGTGCCTGGAGTGTACGGGGCAGTACCCTCGAGGAGACCCAGTACTTC
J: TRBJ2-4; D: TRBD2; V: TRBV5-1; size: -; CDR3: CASSGPGGSAKNIQYF; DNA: TGCGCCAGCAGCGGTCCGGGGGGGTCGGCCAAAAACATTCAGTACTTC
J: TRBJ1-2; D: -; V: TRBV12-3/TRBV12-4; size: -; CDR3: CASSTPLTESYGYTF; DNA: TGTGCCAGCTCAACCCCATTGACGGAGTCCTATGGCTACACCTTC
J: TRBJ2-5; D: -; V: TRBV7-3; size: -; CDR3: CASSLRSTETQYF; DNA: TGTGCCAGCAGCTTAAGGTCAACGGAGACCCAGTACTTC
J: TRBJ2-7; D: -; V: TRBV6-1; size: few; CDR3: CASAQGPSAEQYF; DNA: TGTGCCAGCGCCCAGGGGCCCTCTGCCGAGCAGTACTTC
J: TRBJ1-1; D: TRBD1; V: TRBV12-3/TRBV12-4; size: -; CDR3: CASTLQGTGTEAFF; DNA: TGTGCCAGCACCCTACAGGGGACGGGGACTGAAGCTTTCTTT
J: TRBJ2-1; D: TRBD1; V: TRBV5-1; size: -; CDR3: CASSLEQGVTYNEQFF; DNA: TGCGCCAGCAGCTTGGAACAGGGGGTCACCTACAATGAGCAGTTCTTC
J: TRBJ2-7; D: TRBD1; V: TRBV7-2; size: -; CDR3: CASSLKAGQGEQYF; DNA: TGTGCCAGCAGCTTAAAGGCGGGACAGGGCGAGCAGTACTTC
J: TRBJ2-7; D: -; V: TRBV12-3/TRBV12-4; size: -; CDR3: CASSLEQGTYEQYF; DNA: TGTGCCAGCAGTTTGGAACAGGGTACCTACGAGCAGTACTTC
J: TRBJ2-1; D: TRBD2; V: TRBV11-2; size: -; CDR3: CASSLDIAGGVHEQFF; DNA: TGTGCCAGCAGCTTAGATATAGCGGGAGGTGTCCATGAGCAGTTCTTC
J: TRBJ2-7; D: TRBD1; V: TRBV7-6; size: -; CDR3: CASSRGQGVYEQYF; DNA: TGTGCCAGCAGCCGAGGACAGGGTGTCTACGAGCAGTACTTC
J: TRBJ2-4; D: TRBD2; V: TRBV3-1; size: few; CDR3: CASSPTSGGPGNIQYF; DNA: TGTGCCAGCAGCCCCACTAGCGGGGGGCCCGGAAACATTCAGTACTTC
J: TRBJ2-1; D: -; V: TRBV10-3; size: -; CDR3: CAISESYEQFF; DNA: TGTGCCATCAGTGAGTCCTATGAGCAGTTCTTC
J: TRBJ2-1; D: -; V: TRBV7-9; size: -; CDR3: CASRKQGTYNEQFF; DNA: TGTGCCAGCAGAAAACAGGGCACCTACAATGAGCAGTTCTTC
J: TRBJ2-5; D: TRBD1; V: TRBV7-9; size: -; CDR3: CASSLGQIQETQYF; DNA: TGTGCCAGCAGCTTGGGACAGATCCAAGAGACCCAGTACTTC
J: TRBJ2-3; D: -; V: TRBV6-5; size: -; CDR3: CASRPPGRTDTQYF; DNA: TGTGCCAGCAGACCTCCCGGGCGCACAGATACGCAGTATTTT
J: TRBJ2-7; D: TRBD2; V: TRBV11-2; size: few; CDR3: CASSPRVQRDYEQYF; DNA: TGTGCCAGCTCCCCCCGGGTACAGCGGGACTACGAGCAGTACTTC
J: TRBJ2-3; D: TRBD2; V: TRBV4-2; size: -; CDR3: CASSQESSGSNTQYF; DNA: TGTGCCAGCAGCCAAGAGTCTAGCGGGAGCAATACGCAGTATTTT
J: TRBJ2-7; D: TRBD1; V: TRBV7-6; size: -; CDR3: CASSLIWSRQGTSYEQYF; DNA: TGTGCCAGCAGCTTAATTTGGTCCAGACAGGGGACAAGCTACGAGCAGTACTTC
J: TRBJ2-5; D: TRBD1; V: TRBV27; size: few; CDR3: CASSSDTGGYETQYF; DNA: TGTGCCAGCAGTTCCGACACAGGGGGGTACGAGACCCAGTACTTC
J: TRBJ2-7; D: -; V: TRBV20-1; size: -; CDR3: CSASEGRVYSYEQYF; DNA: TGCAGTGCCTCAGAGGGGCGGGTATACTCCTACGAGCAGTACTTC
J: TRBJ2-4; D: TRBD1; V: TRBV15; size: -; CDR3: CATSRLQGAAKNIQYF; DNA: TGTGCCACCAGCAGACTTCAGGGGGCGGCCAAAAACATTCAGTACTTC
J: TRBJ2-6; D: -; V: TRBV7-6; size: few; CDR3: CASSFSGTSFSGANVLTF; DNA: TGTGCCAGCAGCTTTTCAGGGACCTCATTCTCTGGGGCCAACGTCCTGACTTTC
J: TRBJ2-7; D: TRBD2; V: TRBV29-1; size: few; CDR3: CSVGGLAGVYEQYF; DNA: TGCAGCGTTGGCGGACTAGCGGGAGTGTACGAGCAGTACTTC
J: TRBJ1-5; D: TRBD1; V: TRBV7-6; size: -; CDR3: CASSLRQGGQPRHF; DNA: TGTGCCAGCAGCTTGCGGCAGGGGGGTCAGCCCCGGCATTTT
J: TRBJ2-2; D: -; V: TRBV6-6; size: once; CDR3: CASSLDSSTGELFF; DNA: TGTGCCAGCAGCCTGGACTCATCCACCGGGGAGCTGTTTTTT
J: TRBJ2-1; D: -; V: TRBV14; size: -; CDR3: CASSQLSKYNEQFF; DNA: TGTGCCAGCAGCCAACTTTCCAAATACAATGAGCAGTTCTTC
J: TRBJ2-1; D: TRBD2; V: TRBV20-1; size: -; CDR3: CSAEKREGHNEQFF; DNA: TGCAGTGCTGAGAAGCGGGAGGGCCACAATGAGCAGTTCTTC
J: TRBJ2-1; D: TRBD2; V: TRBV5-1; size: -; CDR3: CASSLSVSGSRFYNEQFF; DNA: TGCGCCAGCAGCTTGTCGGTAAGCGGGAGTCGGTTCTACAATGAGCAGTTCTTC
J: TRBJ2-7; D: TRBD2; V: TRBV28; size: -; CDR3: CASSLMTSGRIEEYF; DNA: TGTGCCAGCAGTTTAATGACTAGCGGGAGGATTGAGGAGTACTTC
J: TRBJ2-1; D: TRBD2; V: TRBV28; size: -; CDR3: CASSSGTSLYNEQFF; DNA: TGTGCCAGCAGTTCCGGGACTAGCTTGTACAATGAGCAGTTCTTC
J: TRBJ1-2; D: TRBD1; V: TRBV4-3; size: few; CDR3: CASSQGRGDGYTF; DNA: TGCGCCAGCAGCCAAGGCAGGGGGGATGGCTACACCTTC